The 16 T cell receptor beta chains below come from one sample, sequenced in a study of blood T cell repertoires in COVID-19. Profiling relied on immunoSEQ multiplex PCR, and the TCRdb table lists in-frame clones only, not all of them. The sample lists 200,000 to 250,000 clones; 84% were seen once. The source material was peripheral blood. Receptors were obtained from a woman aged 45 to 65 with active or convalescent COVID-19.

The count of this clone is one. V and J are TRBV3-1 (or the pseudogene TRBV3-2) and TRBJ1-2, with D possibly TRBD1 on 6 matching bases. The CDR3 runs 14 residues. From germline, CDR1 is LGHDT and CDR2 YNNKEL (reference sequence). With 2 bases removed from V and 9 bases from J, the gap between germline ends came to 16 bases. For the CDR3, the DNA is TGTGCCAGCAGCCAATCCGGGGGGGGGCGCAGCTACACCTTC. Protein sequence: CASSQSGGGRSYTF.

This sequence joins TRBV5-1 and TRBJ2-2; tentative D call: TRBD2 (7 bases). Trimming removed 0 bases at V and 4 bases at J, with 13 bases between. The CDR3 spans 16 residues. Germline CDR1 is SGHRS and CDR2 is YFSETQ. The CDR3, as DNA: TGCGCCAGCAGCTTGGATCGGGGGGCGGGCACCGGGGAGCTGTTTTTT. Translating it yields CASSLDRGAGTGELFF. Full variable domain (rest looked up from reference TRBV5-1 and TRBJ2-2): KAGVTQTPRYLIKTRGQQVTLSCSPISGHRSVSWYQQTPGQGLQFLFEYFSETQRNKGNFPGRFSGRQFSNSRSEMNVSTLELGDSALYLCASSLDRGAGTGELFFGEGSRLTVL.

V is TRBV15 and J is TRBJ1-2, with 10 positions matching TRBD1. CDR3 size: 17 residues. V lost 5 bases, J lost 3 bases, and 12 bases stayed unmatched. Per germline, CDR1 LNHNV and CDR2 YYDKDF (reference sequence). DNA of the CDR3: TGTGCCACCAGCGGCTTGGGACAGGGGAGCGTAGACTATGGCTACACCTTC. It codes for CATSGLGQGSVDYGYTF.

The chain couples TRBV20-1 to TRBJ1-4; D is unresolved. The germline V gene encodes CDR1 DFQATT and CDR2 SNEGSKA (reference sequence). V lost 3 bases and J 5 bases, leaving 13 bases between the germline ends. This CDR3 has 14 amino acids. The DNA of the CDR3 is TGCAGTGCTAGTGAAGGGAGAGGAAATGAAAAACTGTTTTTT. Translation gives CSASEGRGNEKLFF.

This rearrangement joins TRBV5-1 to TRBJ2-7, with 8 bases lining up with TRBD2. CDR1 is SGHRS and CDR2 is YFSETQ in the germline V gene. The CDR3 sequence is 18 residues long. V trimming: 3 bases; J trimming: 1 base; junction bases outside the gene matches: 15. CDR3 region: CASSYFPGAGAKSYEQYF. CDR3 sequence (DNA): TGCGCCAGCAGCTACTTCCCTGGAGCGGGAGCGAAATCCTACGAGCAGTACTTC.

The J gene is TRBJ2-7, the V gene TRBV5-1, with 8 bases fitting TRBD1. The CDR3 runs to 14 residues. With V trimmed by 10 bases and J by 6 bases, 15 bases remained unmatched. CDR1 is SGHRS, CDR2 YFSETQ, per germline. The CDR3 loop reads CAGRAGTGSLEQYF. CDR3 sequence (DNA): TGCGCCGGCCGGGCCGGGACAGGCTCTCTCGAGCAGTACTTC.

V usage is TRBV7-7 and J usage is TRBJ2-5; TRBD2 might be the D (5 bases). The length of the CDR3 is 14 residues. Trimming removed 1 base at V and 1 base at J, with 7 bases between. Germline V gene data show CDR1 as SSHAT and CDR2 as FNYEAQ (reference sequence). The CDR3 is CASSLGGPQETQYF. The CDR3 DNA follows: TGTGCCAGCAGCTTAGGAGGGCCCCAAGAGACCCAGTACTTC.

The chain combines TRBV23-1 with TRBJ1-3, with a tentative D call TRBD1 (5 bases). TRBV23-1 falls under the ORF class, with uncertain function. The CDR3 contains 17 residues. With 4 bases removed from V and 1 base from J, the gap between germline ends came to 17 bases. The CDR3 protein is CASSLKPTGGSGNTIYF. In DNA, the CDR3 is TGCGCCAGCAGTCTCAAACCCACGGGGGGGTCTGGAAACACCATATATTTT.

V and J are TRBV2 and TRBJ1-4; unclear D gene. V dropped 4 bases and J dropped 5 bases, with 8 bases sitting between them. CDR3 length: 13 amino acids. Germline CDR1 is SNHLY and CDR2 is FYNNEI. CDR3 bases: TGTGCCAGCAGTGCGGTTCTGAATGAAAAACTGTTTTTT. This codes for CASSAVLNEKLFF.

The chain carries TRBV11-3 and TRBJ2-1; D possibly corresponds to TRBD2 (7 bases). Germline V gene lookup returns CDR1 SGHNT and CDR2 YENEEA. With 2 bases removed from V and 0 bases from J, the gap between germline ends came to 14 bases. CDR3 length: 17 amino acids. This chain's CDR3 is CASSLRSRGASYNEQFF. CDR3 DNA sequence: TGTGCCAGCAGCTTACGGTCCCGGGGGGCCTCCTACAATGAGCAGTTCTTC.

Concerning this clone itself: The same CDR3 also results from other DNA sequences found in this sample. V gene TRBV28 combines with J gene TRBJ1-2; D remains ambiguous. CDR3 length: 13 residues. V lost 3 bases, J lost 4 bases, and 9 bases lay in between. CDR1 and CDR2 (germline): MDHEN, SYDVKM. The CDR3 spells CASSLFGSYGYTF. CDR3 coding DNA: TGTGCCAGCAGTTTGTTCGGGAGCTATGGCTACACCTTC.

The chain carries TRBV13 and TRBJ2-2; 9 nucleotides agree with TRBD1. After removal of 4 bases from V and 6 bases from J, the junction contained 12 bases not matched to a gene. Germline V CDR1 and CDR2: PRHDT, FYEKMQ (reference sequence). The CDR3 is 17 amino acids. The CDR3 DNA reads TGTGCCAGCAGCTCAGAAGGACAGGGGAGGTTGGCCGGGGAGCTGTTTTTT. It specifies CASSSEGQGRLAGELFF. Drawing the rest from reference TRBV13 and TRBJ2-2, the complete variable domain is AAGVIQSPRHLIKEKRETATLKCYPIPRHDTVYWYQQGPGQDPQFLISFYEKMQSDKGSIPDRFSAQQFSDYHSELNMSSLELGDSALYFCASSSEGQGRLAGELFFGEGSRLTVL.

The CDR3 DNA sequence: TGTGCCACCAGCGAGGAGCGGGAGGTCGGGGAGCTGTTTTTT. It translates to CATSEEREVGELFF. The J gene is TRBJ2-2, the V gene TRBV15; 9 nucleotides agree with TRBD2. Germline lookup yields CDR1 LNHNV and CDR2 YYDKDF (reference sequence). The CDR3 spans 14 residues. Trimming at V came to 5 bases and at J to 7 bases, leaving 5 bases not matched to a gene. The full variable domain, completed using reference TRBV15 and TRBJ2-2, is DAMVIQNPRYQVTQFGKPVTLSCSQTLNHNVMYWYQQKSSQAPKLLFHYYDKDFNNEADTPDNFQSRRPNTSFCFLDIRSPGLGDTAMYLCATSEEREVGELFFGEGSRLTVL.

This sequence joins TRBV14 and TRBJ1-6; maybe TRBD1 (5 bases). The CDR3 is 14 residues long. Trimming left V 0 bases short and J 14 bases short, with 14 bases between. Germline V gene lookup returns CDR1 SGHDN and CDR2 FVKESK. The CDR3 is CASSQDMGLGALHF. The DNA for the CDR3 is TGTGCCAGCAGCCAAGATATGGGACTGGGCGCCCTCCACTTT.

This chain connects TRBV7-9 to TRBJ2-1; D is perhaps TRBD1 (5 bases). Deletions cut 5 bases from V and 1 base from J, with 9 bases between. CDR1 and CDR2 from the germline V gene are SEHNR and FQNEAQ (reference sequence). This CDR3 region has 14 residues. The CDR3 spells CASSRRTSYNEQFF. CDR3 nucleotides: TGTGCCAGCAGCCGTCGGACATCCTACAATGAGCAGTTCTTC.

The chain has TRBV5-1 and TRBJ2-7, with 12 bases lining up with TRBD2. CDR3 size: 16 residues. Germline loops: CDR1 SGHRS, CDR2 YFSETQ. J lost 5 bases, V lost 4 bases, and 10 bases had no gene match. CDR3 in DNA: TGCGCCAGCAGCCCTACCGCGACTAGCGGGAGCCACGAGCAGTACTTC. Encoded protein: CASSPTATSGSHEQYF.